Below, 8 T cell receptor beta chains from the same sample are listed, as sequenced in a study of CD8+CD57+ T cells in acquired aplastic anemia. Individuals selected for sequencing had exhibited CD8+CD57+ cell expansion on flow cytometry. The TCR beta profiling, which covered VDJ combination and CDR3 sequence, was carried out using genomic DNA as the template. TCRdb used MiXCR to reprocess the reads, holding one entry per CDR3 protein. The sample carries about 120,000 distinct CDR3 sequences, 55% to 70% recorded once. The specimen was sorted CD4+, CD8+, or CD8+CD57+ T cells (not recorded which) from PBMCs. These receptors all come from a human donor with aplastic anemia.

V usage is TRBV7-6 and J usage is TRBJ2-7; D may match TRBD1 or TRBD2 (6 bases each). This CDR3 is 14 amino acids long. Trimming took 2 bases from V and 7 from J, leaving 15 bases between them. The V gene's germline CDR1 is SGHVS and CDR2 FNYEAQ. CDR3 coding DNA: TGTGCCAGCAGCTTATTGGAGGGAACAGGGGAGCAGTACTTC. Translating it yields CASSLLEGTGEQYF. Complete variable domain (other parts from reference TRBV7-6 and TRBJ2-7): GAGVSQSPRYKVTKRGQDVALRCDPISGHVSLYWYRQALGQGPEFLTYFNYEAQQDKSGLPNDRFSAERPEGSISTLTIQRTEQRDSAMYRCASSLLEGTGEQYFGPGTRLTVT.

This clonotype occurred many times. J is TRBJ2-7 and V is TRBV15, with 10 bases identical to TRBD1. Per germline, CDR1 LNHNV and CDR2 YYDKDF (reference sequence). The junction had 9 bases not matched to a gene; V was cut back by 0 bases and J by 7 bases. The CDR3 runs to 16 residues. This CDR3 is CATSRDRDRGLREQYF. CDR3 bases: TGTGCCACCAGCAGAGACCGTGACAGGGGGCTACGTGAGCAGTACTTC.

The chain has TRBV24-1 and TRBJ2-2; D ambiguous. Trimming took off 3 bases at V and 5 bases at J, with 12 bases between the two ends. This CDR3 contains 15 residues. The germline V gene has CDR1 KGHDR and CDR2 SFDVKD. CDR3 residues: CATSDALDGTGELFF. DNA for the CDR3: TGTGCCACCAGTGATGCTTTAGACGGGACCGGGGAGCTGTTTTTT.

This clonotype was picked up many times. The V call is TRBV2, the J call TRBJ1-2; D unresolved. V was clipped by 5 bases and J by 1 base, with 14 bases between them. The CDR3 consists of 15 residues. Germline V lookup: CDR1 SNHLY, CDR2 FYNNEI. The chain's CDR3 is CASSRNSRFNYGYTF. The CDR3 coding sequence is TGTGCCAGCAGTCGGAACAGCAGGTTTAACTATGGCTACACCTTC.

V usage is TRBV29-1 and J usage is TRBJ2-2; D gene unclear. The CDR3 loop spans 12 amino acids. Germline V gives CDR1 SQVTM, CDR2 ANQGSEA. The V end was cut by 4 bases, the J end by 2 bases, with 5 bases between. The CDR3 reads CSVGQNTGELFF. DNA for the CDR3: TGCAGCGTTGGCCAAAACACCGGGGAGCTGTTTTTT.

The genes are TRBV2 and TRBJ2-7; 12 positions match TRBD1. Germline assignment: CDR1 SNHLY and CDR2 FYNNEI. The CDR3 totals 16 residues. J was trimmed by 7 bases and V by 5 bases; bases with no gene match: 12. The CDR3 loop is CASSPVPGQGAGEQYF. CDR3 nucleotides: TGTGCCAGCAGTCCAGTCCCGGGACAGGGGGCGGGAGAGCAGTACTTC.

In its sample, this clonotype was seen a few times. The chain has TRBV9 and TRBJ2-7, with TRBD2 matching over 16 bases. The CDR3 has 16 amino acids. Germline V gives CDR1 SGDLS, CDR2 YYNGEE. J was trimmed by 5 bases and V by 4 bases; bases with no gene match: 6. CDR3 protein: CASSPGTSGGADEQYF. CDR3 in DNA: TGTGCCAGCAGCCCTGGGACTAGCGGGGGGGCTGACGAGCAGTACTTC.

The V call is TRBV2, the J call TRBJ1-2; 11 bases fit TRBD1. Looked up from germline, CDR1 is SNHLY and CDR2 is FYNNEI. Losses at the gene ends were 3 bases for V and 7 bases for J; bases not matched to a gene: 1. This CDR3 comprises 13 residues. The CDR3 here is CASSDGTGGGYTF. DNA for the CDR3: TGTGCCAGCAGTGACGGGACAGGGGGTGGCTACACCTTC.